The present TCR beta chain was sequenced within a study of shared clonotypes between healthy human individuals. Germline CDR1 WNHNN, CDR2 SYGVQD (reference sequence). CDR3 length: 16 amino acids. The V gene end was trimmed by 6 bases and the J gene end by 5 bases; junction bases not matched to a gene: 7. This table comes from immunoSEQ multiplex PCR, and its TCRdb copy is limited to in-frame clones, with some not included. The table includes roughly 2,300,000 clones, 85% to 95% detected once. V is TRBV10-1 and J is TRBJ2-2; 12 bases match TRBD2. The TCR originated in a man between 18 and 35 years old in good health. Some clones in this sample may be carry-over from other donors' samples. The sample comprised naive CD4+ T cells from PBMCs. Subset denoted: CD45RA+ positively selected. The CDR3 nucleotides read TGCGCCAGCAGACCCGGGACTAGCGGGCCTACCGGGGAGCTGTTTTTT. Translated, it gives CASRPGTSGPTGELFF.